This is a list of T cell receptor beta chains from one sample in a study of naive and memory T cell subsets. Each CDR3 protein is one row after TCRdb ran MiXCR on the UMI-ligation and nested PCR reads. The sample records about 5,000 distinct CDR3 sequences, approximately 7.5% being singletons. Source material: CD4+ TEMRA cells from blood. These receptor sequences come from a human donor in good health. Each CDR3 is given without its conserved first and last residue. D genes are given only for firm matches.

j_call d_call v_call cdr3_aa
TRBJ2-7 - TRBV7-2 ASSLAGGPGEQY
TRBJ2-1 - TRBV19 ASSIGARKANEQF
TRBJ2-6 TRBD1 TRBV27 ASSLAGTGTASAGANVLT
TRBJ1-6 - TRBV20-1 SAREQGRRSPLH
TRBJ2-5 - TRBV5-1 ASSLEASYQETQY
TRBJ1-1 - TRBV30 AWSFRFEAF
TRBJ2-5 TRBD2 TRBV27 ASSLLGTSGAQETQY
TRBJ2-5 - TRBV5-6 ASSLQGVGETQY
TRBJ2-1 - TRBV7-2 ASSLGTSSYNEQF
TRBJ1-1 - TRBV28 ASSFQGEAF
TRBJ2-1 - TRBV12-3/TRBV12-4 ASSLAVGSEPLREQF
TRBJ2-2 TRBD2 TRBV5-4 ASSFGLAGTIGELF
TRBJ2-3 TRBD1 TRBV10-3 AAGQGFVDTQY
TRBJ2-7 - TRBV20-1 SARPPGGRQRDEQY
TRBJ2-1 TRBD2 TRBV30 AWSELAGPQRMEQF
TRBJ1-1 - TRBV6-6 ASSFTGRDTEAF
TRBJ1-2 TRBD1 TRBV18 ASSLYRDRGRDGYT